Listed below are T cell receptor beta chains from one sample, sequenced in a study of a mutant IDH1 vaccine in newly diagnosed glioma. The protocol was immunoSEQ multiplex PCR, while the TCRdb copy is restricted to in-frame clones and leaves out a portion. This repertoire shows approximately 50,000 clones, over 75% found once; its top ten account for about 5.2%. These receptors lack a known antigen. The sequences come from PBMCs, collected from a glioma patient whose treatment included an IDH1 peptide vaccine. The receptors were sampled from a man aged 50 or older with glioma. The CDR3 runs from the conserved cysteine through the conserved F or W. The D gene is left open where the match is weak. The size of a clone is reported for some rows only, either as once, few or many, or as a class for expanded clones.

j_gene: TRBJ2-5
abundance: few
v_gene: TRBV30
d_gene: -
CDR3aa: CAWSARYTQYF
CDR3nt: TGTGCCTGGAGTGCACGGTACACCCAGTACTTC

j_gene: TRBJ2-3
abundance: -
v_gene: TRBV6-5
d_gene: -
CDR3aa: CASSYSSGDTQYF
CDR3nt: TGTGCCAGCAGTTACTCCTCCGGCGATACGCAGTATTTT

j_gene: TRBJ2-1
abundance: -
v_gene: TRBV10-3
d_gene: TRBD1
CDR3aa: CAISAGQGGDEQFF
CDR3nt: TGTGCCATCAGTGCCGGACAGGGAGGAGATGAGCAGTTCTTC

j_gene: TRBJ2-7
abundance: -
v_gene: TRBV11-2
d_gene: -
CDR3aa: CASSAGSERAYEQYF
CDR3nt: TGTGCCAGCAGCGCGGGTAGCGAACGCGCCTACGAGCAGTACTTC

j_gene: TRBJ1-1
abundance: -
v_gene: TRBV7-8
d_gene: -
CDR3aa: CASSFGRMNTEAFF
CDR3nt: TGTGCCAGCAGCTTCGGCAGGATGAACACTGAAGCTTTCTTT

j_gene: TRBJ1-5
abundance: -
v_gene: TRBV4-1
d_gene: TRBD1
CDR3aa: CASSRTGLSNQPQHF
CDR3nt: TGCGCCAGCAGCCGGACAGGGCTTAGCAATCAGCCCCAGCATTTT

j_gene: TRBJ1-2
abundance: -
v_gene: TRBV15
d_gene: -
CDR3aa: CATSRDRANYGYTF
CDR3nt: TGTGCCACCAGCAGAGATCGGGCTAACTATGGCTACACCTTC

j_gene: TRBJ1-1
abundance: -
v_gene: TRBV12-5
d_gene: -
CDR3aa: CASGLDDREAFF
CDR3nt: TGTGCTAGTGGTTTGGACGACAGGGAAGCTTTCTTT

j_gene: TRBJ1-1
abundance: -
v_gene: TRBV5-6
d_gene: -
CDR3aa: CASSVDRGAEAFF
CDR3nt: TGTGCCAGCAGCGTGGATAGGGGGGCTGAAGCTTTCTTT

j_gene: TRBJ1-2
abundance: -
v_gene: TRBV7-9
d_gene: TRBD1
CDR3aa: CASSPGQGNYGYTF
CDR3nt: TGTGCCAGCAGCCCCGGACAGGGTAACTATGGCTACACCTTC

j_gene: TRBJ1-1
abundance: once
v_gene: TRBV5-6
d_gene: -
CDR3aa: CASSIIRTASLNTEAFF
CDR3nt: TGTGCCAGCAGCATAATTCGGACAGCCAGCTTAAACACTGAAGCTTTCTTT

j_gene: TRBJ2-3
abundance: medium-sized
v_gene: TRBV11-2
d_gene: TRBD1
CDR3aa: CASSERTGLTDTQYF
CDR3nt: TGTGCCAGCAGCGAAAGGACAGGGCTCACAGATACGCAGTATTTT

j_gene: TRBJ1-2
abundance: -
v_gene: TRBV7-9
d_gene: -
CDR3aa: CASSLVGGGGYTF
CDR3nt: TGTGCCAGCAGCTTAGTAGGGGGAGGGGGCTACACCTTC

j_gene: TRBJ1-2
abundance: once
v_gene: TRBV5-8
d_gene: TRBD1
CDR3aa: CASSATGSSHYGYTF
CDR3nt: TGTGCCAGCAGCGCGACAGGGTCCTCTCACTATGGCTACACCTTC

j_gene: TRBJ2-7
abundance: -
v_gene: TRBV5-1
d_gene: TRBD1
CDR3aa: CASSLGQGRYEQYF
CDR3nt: TGCGCCAGCAGCTTGGGACAGGGACGTTACGAGCAGTACTTC

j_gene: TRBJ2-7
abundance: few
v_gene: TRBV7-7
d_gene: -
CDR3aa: CASSLLDRSDEQYF
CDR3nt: TGTGCTAGCAGCCTCCTTGACAGGAGCGACGAGCAGTACTTC

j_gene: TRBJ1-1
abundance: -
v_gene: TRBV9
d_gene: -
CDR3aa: CASSPHAGPNTEAFF
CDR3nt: TGTGCCAGCAGTCCCCACGCAGGGCCCAACACTGAAGCTTTCTTT

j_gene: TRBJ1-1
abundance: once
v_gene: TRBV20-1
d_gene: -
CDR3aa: CSARVRVEAFF
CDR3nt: TGCAGTGCTAGAGTCAGGGTGGAGGCTTTCTTT

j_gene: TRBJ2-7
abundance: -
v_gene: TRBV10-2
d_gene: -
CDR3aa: CATVNTGYYEQYF
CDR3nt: TGCGCCACCGTCAATACAGGGTACTACGAGCAGTACTTC

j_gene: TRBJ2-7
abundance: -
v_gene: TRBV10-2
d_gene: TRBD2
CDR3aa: CASSAGLATGEQYF
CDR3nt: TGCGCCAGCAGTGCCGGACTAGCGACAGGCGAGCAGTACTTC

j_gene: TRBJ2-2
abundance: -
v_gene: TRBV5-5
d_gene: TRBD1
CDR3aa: CASSWGQGSGELFF
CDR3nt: TGTGCCAGCAGCTGGGGACAGGGCTCCGGGGAGCTGTTTTTT

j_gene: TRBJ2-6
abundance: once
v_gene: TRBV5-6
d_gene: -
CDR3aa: CASSSIGTLFSGANVLTF
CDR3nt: TGTGCCAGCAGCTCAATCGGGACCTTATTCTCTGGGGCCAACGTCCTGACTTTC

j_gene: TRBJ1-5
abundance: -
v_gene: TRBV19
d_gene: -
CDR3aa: CASMEGGVNQPQHF
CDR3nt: TGTGCCAGTATGGAGGGAGGGGTCAATCAGCCCCAGCATTTT

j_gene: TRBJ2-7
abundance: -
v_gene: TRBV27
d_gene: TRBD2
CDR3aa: CASSSGLAAYEQYF
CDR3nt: TGTGCCAGCAGTTCGGGACTAGCGGCCTACGAGCAGTACTTC

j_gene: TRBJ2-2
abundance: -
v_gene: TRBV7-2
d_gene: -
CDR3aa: CASSRPYTGELFF
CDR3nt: TGTGCCAGCAGCCGACCGTACACCGGGGAGCTGTTTTTT

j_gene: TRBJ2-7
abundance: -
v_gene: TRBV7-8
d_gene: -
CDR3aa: CASSFGDVGSYEQYF
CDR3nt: TGTGCCAGCAGCTTTGGGGACGTCGGCTCCTACGAGCAGTACTTC

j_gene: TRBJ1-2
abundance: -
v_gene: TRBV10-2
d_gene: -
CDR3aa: CASSPGVEGYTF
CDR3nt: TGCGCCAGCAGTCCAGGGGTAGAAGGCTACACCTTC

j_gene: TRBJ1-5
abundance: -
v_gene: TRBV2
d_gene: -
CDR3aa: CASSEGREGTQHF
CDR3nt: TGTGCCAGCAGTGAAGGGAGAGAGGGGACCCAGCATTTT

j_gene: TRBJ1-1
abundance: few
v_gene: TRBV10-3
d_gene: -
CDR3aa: CAIKPRAMNTEAFF
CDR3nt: TGTGCCATCAAGCCGCGGGCTATGAACACTGAAGCTTTCTTT

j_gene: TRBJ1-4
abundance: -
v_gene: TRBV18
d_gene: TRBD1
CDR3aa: CASSTRDSSNEKLFF
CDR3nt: TGTGCCAGCTCAACCCGGGACAGCTCTAATGAAAAACTGTTTTTT

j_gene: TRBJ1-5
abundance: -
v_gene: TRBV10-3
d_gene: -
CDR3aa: CAITGQLNQPQHF
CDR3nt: TGTGCCATCACAGGACAGCTAAATCAGCCCCAGCATTTT

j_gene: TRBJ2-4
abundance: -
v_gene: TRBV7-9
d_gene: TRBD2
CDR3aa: CASSSNSGPKNIQYF
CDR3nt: TGTGCCAGCAGCTCCAATAGCGGGCCCAAAAACATTCAGTACTTC

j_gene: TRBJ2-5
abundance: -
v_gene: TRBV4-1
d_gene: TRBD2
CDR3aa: CASSQREGETQYF
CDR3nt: TGCGCCAGCAGCCAAAGGGAGGGGGAGACCCAGTACTTC

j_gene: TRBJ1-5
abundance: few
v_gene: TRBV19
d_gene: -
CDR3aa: CASSPRQSNQPQHF
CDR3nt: TGTGCCAGTAGTCCGCGACAGTCTAATCAGCCCCAGCATTTT

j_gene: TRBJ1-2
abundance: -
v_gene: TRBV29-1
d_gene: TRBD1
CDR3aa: CSVPDRNYGYTF
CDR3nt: TGCAGCGTACCGGACAGGAACTATGGCTACACCTTC

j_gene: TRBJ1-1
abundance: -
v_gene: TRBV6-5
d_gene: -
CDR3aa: CASSKDMNTEAFF
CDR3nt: TGTGCCAGCAGTAAAGATATGAACACTGAAGCTTTCTTT

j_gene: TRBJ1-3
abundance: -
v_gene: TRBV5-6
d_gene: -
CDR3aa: CASSFVGTGNTIYF
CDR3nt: TGTGCCAGCAGCTTCGTCGGGACTGGAAACACCATATATTTT

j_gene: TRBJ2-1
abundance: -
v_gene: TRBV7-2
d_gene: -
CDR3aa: CASSLAGSLYNEQFF
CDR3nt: TGTGCCAGCAGCTTAGCGGGCAGCCTTTACAATGAGCAGTTCTTC

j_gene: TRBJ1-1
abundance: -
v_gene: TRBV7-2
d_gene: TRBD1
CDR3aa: CASSTGGWNTEAFF
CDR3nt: TGTGCCAGCAGCACAGGGGGCTGGAACACTGAAGCTTTCTTT

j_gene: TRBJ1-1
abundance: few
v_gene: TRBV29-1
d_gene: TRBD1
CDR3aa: CSVEGTGITEAFF
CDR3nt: TGCAGCGTTGAAGGGACAGGGATTACTGAAGCTTTCTTT

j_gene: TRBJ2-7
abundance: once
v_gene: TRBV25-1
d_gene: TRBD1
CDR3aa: CASSATGVVDEQYF
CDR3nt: TGTGCCAGCAGTGCGACAGGGGTGGTCGACGAGCAGTACTTC

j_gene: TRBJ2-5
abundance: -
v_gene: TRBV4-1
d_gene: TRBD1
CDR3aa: CASSHSRDREETQYF
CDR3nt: TGCGCCAGCAGCCACTCCCGGGACAGGGAAGAGACCCAGTACTTC

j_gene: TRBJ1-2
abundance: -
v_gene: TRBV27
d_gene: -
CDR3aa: CASSLSVGVGYGYTF
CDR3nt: TGTGCCAGCAGTTTATCGGTGGGAGTTGGCTATGGCTACACCTTC

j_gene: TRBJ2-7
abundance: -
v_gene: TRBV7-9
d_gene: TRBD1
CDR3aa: CASSRDETGIEQYF
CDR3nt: TGTGCCAGCAGCCGAGACGAGACAGGGATCGAGCAGTACTTC

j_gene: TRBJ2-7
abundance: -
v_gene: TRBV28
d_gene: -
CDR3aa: CASSRREYEQYF
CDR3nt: TGTGCCAGCAGCAGACGAGAATACGAGCAGTACTTC

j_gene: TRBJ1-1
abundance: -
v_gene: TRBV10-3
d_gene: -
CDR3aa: CAITGSSDGTEAFF
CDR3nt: TGTGCCATCACTGGGTCCTCGGATGGCACTGAAGCTTTCTTT

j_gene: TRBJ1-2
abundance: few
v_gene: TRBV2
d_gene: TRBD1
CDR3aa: CASRGDRLGGYTF
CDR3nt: TGTGCCAGCAGGGGGGACAGGTTGGGAGGCTACACCTTC

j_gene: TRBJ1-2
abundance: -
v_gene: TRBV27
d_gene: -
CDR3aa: CASSLFSGGIGYGYTF
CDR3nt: TGTGCCAGCAGTTTATTTTCGGGGGGGATCGGCTATGGCTACACCTTC

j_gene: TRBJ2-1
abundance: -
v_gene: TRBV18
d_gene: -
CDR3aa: CASSPPNRARKDNEQFF
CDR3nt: TGTGCCAGCTCACCACCGAACCGGGCCCGGAAAGACAATGAGCAGTTCTTC

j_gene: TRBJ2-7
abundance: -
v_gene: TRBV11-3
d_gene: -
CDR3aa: CARGASQGTYEQYF
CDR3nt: TGTGCCAGGGGGGCGTCTCAGGGCACCTACGAGCAGTACTTC

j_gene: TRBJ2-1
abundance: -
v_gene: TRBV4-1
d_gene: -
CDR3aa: CASSSQNVLGNEQFF
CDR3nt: TGCGCCAGCAGCTCACAAAACGTCCTCGGCAATGAGCAGTTCTTC

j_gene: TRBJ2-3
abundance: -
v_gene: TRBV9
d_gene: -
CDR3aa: CASSDLGPTDTQYF
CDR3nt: TGTGCCAGCAGCGACCTGGGGCCCACAGATACGCAGTATTTT

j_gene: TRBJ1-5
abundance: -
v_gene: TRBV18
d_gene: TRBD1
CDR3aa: CASSPTQGEKDSNQPQHF
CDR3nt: TGTGCCAGCTCACCAACCCAGGGGGAGAAGGATAGCAATCAGCCCCAGCATTTT

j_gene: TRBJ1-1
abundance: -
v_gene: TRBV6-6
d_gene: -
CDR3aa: CASTPRRDSEAFF
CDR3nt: TGTGCCAGCACCCCTCGAAGGGATAGTGAAGCTTTCTTT

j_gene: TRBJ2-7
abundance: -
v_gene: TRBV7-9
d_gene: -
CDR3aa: CASSLPGLYEQYF
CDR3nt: TGTGCCAGCAGCTTACCGGGTCTCTACGAGCAGTACTTC

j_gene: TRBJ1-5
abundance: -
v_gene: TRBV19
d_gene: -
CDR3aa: CASSIVAGENQPQHF
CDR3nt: TGTGCCAGTAGTATAGTCGCAGGGGAGAACCAGCCCCAGCATTTT

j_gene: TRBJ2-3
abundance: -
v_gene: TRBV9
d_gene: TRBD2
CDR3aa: CASSPREGRSTDTQYF
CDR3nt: TGTGCCAGCAGCCCTAGGGAGGGTAGGAGCACAGATACGCAGTATTTT